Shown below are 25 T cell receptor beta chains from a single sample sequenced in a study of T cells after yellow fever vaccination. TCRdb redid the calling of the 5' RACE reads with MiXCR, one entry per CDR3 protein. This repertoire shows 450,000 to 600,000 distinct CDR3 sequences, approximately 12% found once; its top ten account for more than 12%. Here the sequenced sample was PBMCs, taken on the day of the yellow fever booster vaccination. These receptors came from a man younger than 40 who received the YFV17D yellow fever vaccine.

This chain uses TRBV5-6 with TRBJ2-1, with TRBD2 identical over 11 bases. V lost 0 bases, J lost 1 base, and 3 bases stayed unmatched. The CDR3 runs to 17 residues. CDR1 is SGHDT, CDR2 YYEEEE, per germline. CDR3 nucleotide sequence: TGTGCCAGCAGCTTGGTTACTAGCGGGGGTTCCTACAATGAGCAGTTCTTC. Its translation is CASSLVTSGGSYNEQFF.

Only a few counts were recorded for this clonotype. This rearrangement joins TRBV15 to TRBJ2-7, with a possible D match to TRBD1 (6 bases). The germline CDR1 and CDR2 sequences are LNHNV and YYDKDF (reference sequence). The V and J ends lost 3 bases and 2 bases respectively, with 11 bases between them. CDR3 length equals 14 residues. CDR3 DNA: TGTGCCACCAGCAGTCGACAGGTACCCTACGAGCAGTACTTC. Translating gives CATSSRQVPYEQYF.

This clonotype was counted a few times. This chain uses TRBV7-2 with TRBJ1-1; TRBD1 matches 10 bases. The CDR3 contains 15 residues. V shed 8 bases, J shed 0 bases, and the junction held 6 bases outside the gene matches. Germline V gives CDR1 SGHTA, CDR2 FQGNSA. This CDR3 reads CASGDRGLLNTEAFF. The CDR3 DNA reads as TGTGCCAGCGGAGACAGGGGGCTCCTGAACACTGAAGCTTTCTTT.

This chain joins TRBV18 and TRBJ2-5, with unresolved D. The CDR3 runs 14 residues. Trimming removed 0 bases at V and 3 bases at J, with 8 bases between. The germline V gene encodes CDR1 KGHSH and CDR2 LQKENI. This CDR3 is CASSPPNLEETQYF. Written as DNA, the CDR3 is TGTGCCAGCTCACCACCAAACCTGGAAGAGACCCAGTACTTC.

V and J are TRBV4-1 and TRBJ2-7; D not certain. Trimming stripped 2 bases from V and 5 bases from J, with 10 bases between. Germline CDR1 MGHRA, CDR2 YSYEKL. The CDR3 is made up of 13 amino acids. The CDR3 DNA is TGCGCCAGCAGCCAACCCCCCAGCCACGAGCAGTACTTC. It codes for CASSQPPSHEQYF.

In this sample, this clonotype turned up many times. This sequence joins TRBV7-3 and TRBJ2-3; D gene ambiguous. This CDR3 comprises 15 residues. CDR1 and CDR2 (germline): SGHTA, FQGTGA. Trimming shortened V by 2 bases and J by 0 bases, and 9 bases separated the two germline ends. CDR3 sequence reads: CASSLVHRSTDTQYF. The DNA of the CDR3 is TGTGCCAGCAGCTTAGTTCACAGAAGCACAGATACGCAGTATTTT.

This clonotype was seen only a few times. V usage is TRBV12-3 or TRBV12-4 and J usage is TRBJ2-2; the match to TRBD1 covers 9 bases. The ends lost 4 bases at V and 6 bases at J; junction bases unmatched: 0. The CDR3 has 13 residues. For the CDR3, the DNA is TGTGCCAGCAGTTGGACAGGGGCCGGGGAGCTGTTTTTT. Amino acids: CASSWTGAGELFF.

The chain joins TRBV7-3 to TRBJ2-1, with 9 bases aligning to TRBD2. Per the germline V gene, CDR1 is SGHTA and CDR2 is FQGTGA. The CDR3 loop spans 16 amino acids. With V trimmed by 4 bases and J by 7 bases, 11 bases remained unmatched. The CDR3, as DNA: TGTGCCAGCAGCTCCACCGGGACTAGCCCGTCAAATGAGCAGTTCTTC. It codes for CASSSTGTSPSNEQFF.

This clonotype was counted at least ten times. The CDR3 DNA is TGTGCCAGTAAACGGACAGTAGCGGACTACGAGCAGTACTTC. This sequence encodes CASKRTVADYEQYF. This chain joins TRBV19 and TRBJ2-7, with D perhaps assigned TRBD1 or TRBD2 (6 bases each). Germline CDR1 LNHDA, CDR2 SQIVND (reference sequence). Trimming shortened V by 7 bases and J by 3 bases, and 16 bases separated the two germline ends. CDR3 length: 14 amino acids.

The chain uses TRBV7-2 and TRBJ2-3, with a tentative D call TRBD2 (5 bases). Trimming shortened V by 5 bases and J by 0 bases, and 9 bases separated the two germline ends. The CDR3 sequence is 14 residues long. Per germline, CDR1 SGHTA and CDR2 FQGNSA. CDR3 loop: CASSITSSTDTQYF. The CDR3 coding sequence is TGTGCCAGCAGCATTACTAGTAGCACAGATACGCAGTATTTT.

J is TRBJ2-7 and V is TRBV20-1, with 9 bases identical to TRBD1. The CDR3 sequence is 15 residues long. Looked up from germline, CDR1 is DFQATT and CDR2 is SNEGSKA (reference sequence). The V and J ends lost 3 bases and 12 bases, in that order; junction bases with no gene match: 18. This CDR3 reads CSASPSRTGDPTGYF. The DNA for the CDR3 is TGCAGTGCTAGTCCCTCGCGGACAGGGGACCCTACGGGGTACTTC.

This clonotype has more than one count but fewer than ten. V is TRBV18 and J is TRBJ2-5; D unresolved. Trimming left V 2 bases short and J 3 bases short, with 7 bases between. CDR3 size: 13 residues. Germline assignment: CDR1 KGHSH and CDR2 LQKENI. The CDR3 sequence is CASSPSRKETQYF. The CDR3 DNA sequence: TGTGCCAGCTCACCATCCAGAAAAGAGACCCAGTACTTC.

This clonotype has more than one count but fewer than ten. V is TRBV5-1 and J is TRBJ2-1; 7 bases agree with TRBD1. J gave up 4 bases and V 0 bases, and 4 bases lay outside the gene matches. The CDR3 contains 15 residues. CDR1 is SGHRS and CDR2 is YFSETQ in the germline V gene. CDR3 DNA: TGCGCCAGCAGCTTGGTACAGGGGCAGTACAATGAGCAGTTCTTC. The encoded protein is CASSLVQGQYNEQFF.

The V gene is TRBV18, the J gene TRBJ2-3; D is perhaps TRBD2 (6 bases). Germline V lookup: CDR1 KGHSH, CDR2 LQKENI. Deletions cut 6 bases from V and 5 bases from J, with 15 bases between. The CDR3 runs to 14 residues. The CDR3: CASSSGRIGDTQYF. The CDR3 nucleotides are TGTGCCAGCTCCTCCGGGAGAATAGGAGATACGCAGTATTTT.

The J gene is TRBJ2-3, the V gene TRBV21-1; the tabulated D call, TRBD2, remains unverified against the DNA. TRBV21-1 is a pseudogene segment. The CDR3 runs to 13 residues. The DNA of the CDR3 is TGTGCCAGCAGCAAGGAGGACGGAGATACGCAGTATTTT. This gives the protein CASSKEDGDTQYF.

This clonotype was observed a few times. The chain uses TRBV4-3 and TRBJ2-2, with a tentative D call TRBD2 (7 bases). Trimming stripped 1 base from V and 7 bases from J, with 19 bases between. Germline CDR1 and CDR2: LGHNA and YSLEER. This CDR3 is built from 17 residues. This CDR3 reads CASSQGLGGLRYGELFF. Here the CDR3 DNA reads TGCGCCAGCAGCCAAGGTCTCGGGGGGCTACGGTACGGGGAGCTGTTTTTT.

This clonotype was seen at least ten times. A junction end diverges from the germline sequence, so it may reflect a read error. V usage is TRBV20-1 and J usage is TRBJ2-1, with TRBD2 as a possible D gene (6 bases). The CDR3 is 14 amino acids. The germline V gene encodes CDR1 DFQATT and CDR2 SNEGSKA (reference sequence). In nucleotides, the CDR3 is TGCAGTGCTTCCACCCTAGCGTCCTTCAATGAGCAGTTCTTC. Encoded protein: CSASTLASFNEQFF.

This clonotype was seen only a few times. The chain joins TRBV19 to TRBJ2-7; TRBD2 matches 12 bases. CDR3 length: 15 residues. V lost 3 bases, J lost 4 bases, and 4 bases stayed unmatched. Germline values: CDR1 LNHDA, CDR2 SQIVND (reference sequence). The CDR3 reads CASSILTSGSYEQYF. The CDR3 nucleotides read TGTGCCAGTAGTATCCTGACTAGCGGGAGTTACGAGCAGTACTTC.

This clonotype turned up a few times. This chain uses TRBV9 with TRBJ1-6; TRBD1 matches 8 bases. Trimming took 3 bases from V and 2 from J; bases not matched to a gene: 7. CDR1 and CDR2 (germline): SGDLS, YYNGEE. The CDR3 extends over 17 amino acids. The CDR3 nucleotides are TGTGCCAGCAGCGCACCAGGGGGCGAAGCCTATAATTCACCCCTCCACTTT. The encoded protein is CASSAPGGEAYNSPLHF.

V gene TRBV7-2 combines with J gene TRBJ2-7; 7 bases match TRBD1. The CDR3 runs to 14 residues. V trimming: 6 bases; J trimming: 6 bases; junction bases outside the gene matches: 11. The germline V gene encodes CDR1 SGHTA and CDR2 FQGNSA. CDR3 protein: CASRTTGFLSEQYF. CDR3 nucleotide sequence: TGTGCCAGCAGGACGACAGGGTTTCTCTCCGAGCAGTACTTC.

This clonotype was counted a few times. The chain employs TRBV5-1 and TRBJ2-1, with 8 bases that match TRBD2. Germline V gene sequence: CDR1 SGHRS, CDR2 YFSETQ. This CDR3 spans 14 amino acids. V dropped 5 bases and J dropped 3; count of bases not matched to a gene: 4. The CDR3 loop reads CASSAGGVYNEQFF. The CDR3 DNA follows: TGCGCCAGCAGTGCCGGGGGGGTCTACAATGAGCAGTTCTTC.

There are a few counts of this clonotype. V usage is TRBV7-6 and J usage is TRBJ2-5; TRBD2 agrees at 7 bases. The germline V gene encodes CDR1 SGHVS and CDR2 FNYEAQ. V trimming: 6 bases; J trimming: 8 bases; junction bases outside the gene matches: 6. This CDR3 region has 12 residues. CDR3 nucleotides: TGTGCCAGCAGTCGGGAGCGGGGCACCCAGTACTTC. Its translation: CASSRERGTQYF.

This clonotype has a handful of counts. CDR3 sequence reads: CASIPPWGYEQYF. In DNA, the CDR3 is TGTGCCAGCATCCCGCCGTGGGGCTACGAGCAGTACTTC. V usage is TRBV7-8 and J usage is TRBJ2-7; D gene uncertain. Trimming cost V 7 bases and J 3 bases, with 13 bases left between them. CDR1 is SGHVS, CDR2 FQNEAQ, per germline. This CDR3 region has 13 residues.

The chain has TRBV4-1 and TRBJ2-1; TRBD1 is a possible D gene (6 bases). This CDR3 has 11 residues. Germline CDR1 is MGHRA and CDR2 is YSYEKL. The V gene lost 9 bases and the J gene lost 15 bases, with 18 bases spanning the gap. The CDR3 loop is CARADGQPRFF. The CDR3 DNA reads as TGCGCCAGGGCGGATGGACAGCCCCGGTTCTTC.

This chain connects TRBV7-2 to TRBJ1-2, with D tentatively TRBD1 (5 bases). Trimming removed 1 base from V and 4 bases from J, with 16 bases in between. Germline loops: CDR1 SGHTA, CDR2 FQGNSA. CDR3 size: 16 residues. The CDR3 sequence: CASSLESAGSVYGYTF. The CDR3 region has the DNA TGTGCCAGCAGCTTAGAATCGGCAGGGAGCGTCTATGGCTACACCTTC.